Presented here are 15 T cell receptor beta chains from one specimen sequenced in a study of beta chain features in type 1 diabetes. Expressed TCRB transcripts got sequenced, as all isolated RNA was reverse transcribed. Some clones are missing from TCRdb's copy, which holds only in-frame ones; the method was immunoSEQ multiplex PCR. This sample has around 99,000 clones; 40% occur once, and the top ten carry about 0.07%. Sequenced material: stem cell memory CD4+ T cells from blood. The source of these receptors is a woman younger than 30 in good health.

The J gene is TRBJ2-1, the V gene TRBV2; no clear D gene. The CDR3 sequence is 11 residues long. Germline V lookup: CDR1 SNHLY, CDR2 FYNNEI. V lost 6 bases, J lost 4 bases, and 4 bases lay in between. The CDR3 region is CASRQYNEQFF. CDR3 bases: TGTGCCAGCAGACAGTACAATGAGCAGTTCTTC.

The chain links TRBV7-9 to TRBJ2-5; D is perhaps TRBD1 (5 bases). CDR1 is SEHNR and CDR2 is FQNEAQ in the germline V gene (reference sequence). CDR3 size: 16 residues. The V end lost 1 base, the J end lost 2 bases, and 14 bases lay between the germline ends. Written as DNA, the CDR3 is TGTGCCAGCAGCTTAGGGGGCCCGACACAACAAGAGACCCAGTACTTC. Its protein is CASSLGGPTQQETQYF.

This chain links TRBV7-9 with TRBJ2-5, with 7 bases identical to TRBD2. The germline V gene has CDR1 SEHNR and CDR2 FQNEAQ (reference sequence). CDR3 length: 12 amino acids. V shed 5 bases and J 5 bases; nucleotides not matched to a gene: 2. CDR3 DNA sequence: TGTGCCAGCAGCGTCGGGGGGGAGACCCAGTACTTC. Its translation is CASSVGGETQYF.

This clone was recorded a few times. V is TRBV7-3 and J is TRBJ1-1, with D possibly TRBD1 on 5 matching bases. This CDR3 is built from 15 residues. Trimming removed 5 bases at V and 2 bases at J, with 15 bases between. CDR1 and CDR2 from the germline V gene are SGHTA and FQGTGA. CDR3 sequence: CASSPSGRGNTEAFF. The CDR3 nucleotides are TGTGCCAGCAGCCCTTCGGGGAGGGGAAACACTGAAGCTTTCTTT.

This sequence joins TRBV11-2 and TRBJ2-5; 15 bases match TRBD2. Germline-derived CDR1 and CDR2 are SGHAT and FQNNGV. V dropped 3 bases and J dropped 4; count of bases not matched to a gene: 9. This CDR3 is built from 18 residues. The CDR3 spells CASSLYLGLAGGPETQYF. The CDR3 coding sequence is TGTGCCAGCAGCTTGTATCTCGGACTAGCGGGAGGGCCAGAGACCCAGTACTTC.

The chain carries TRBV27 and TRBJ2-7, with TRBD2 matching over 7 bases. Germline assignment: CDR1 MNHEY and CDR2 SMNVEV (reference sequence). After removal of 6 bases from V and 2 bases from J, the junction contained 10 bases not matched to a gene. The CDR3 sequence is 15 residues long. The CDR3 region has the DNA TGTGCCAGCAGAGGGAGGGCCCTATCCCCCTACGAGCAGTACTTC. It encodes CASRGRALSPYEQYF.

This chain uses TRBV19 with TRBJ2-1, with TRBD2 matching 15 bases. In germline, CDR1 is LNHDA, CDR2 SQIVND (reference sequence). The V and J ends lost 2 bases and 6 bases, in that order; junction bases with no gene match: 2. This CDR3 comprises 16 residues. CDR3 in amino acids: CASSIPGLAGGNEQFF. The DNA of the CDR3 is TGTGCCAGTAGTATACCGGGACTAGCGGGAGGCAATGAGCAGTTCTTC.

This chain uses TRBV29-1 with TRBJ2-1, with a weak D call TRBD2 (5 bases). Germline V gives CDR1 SQVTM, CDR2 ANQGSEA. This CDR3 region has 14 residues. Trimming pared 5 bases from V and 4 bases from J, leaving 15 bases between. CDR3 sequence reads: CSVRSSYVYNEQFF. As DNA, the CDR3 is TGCAGCGTTCGGTCTAGCTACGTGTACAATGAGCAGTTCTTC.

This clone was found once. The V and J genes are TRBV7-6 and TRBJ2-5; 8 bases match TRBD2. The CDR3 consists of 16 residues. Trimming cost V 1 base and J 4 bases; bases outside gene matches: 8. Germline V gene sequence: CDR1 SGHVS, CDR2 FNYEAQ. CDR3 amino acids: CASSLVGPGLGETQYF. The DNA of the CDR3 is TGTGCCAGCAGCTTAGTGGGGCCGGGACTAGGAGAGACCCAGTACTTC.

The chain joins TRBV2 to TRBJ2-2, with a possible D match to TRBD2 (5 bases). The CDR3 is made up of 16 amino acids. Trimming cost V 4 bases and J 0 bases, with 12 bases left between them. Germline CDR1 and CDR2: SNHLY and FYNNEI. The DNA for the CDR3 is TGTGCCAGCAGTGGGAACGCGGGCGCGAACACCGGGGAGCTGTTTTTT. Amino acid sequence: CASSGNAGANTGELFF. Looking up the rest from reference TRBV2 and TRBJ2-2 gives the full variable domain: EPEVTQTPSHQVTQMGQEVILRCVPISNHLYFYWYRQILGQKVEFLVSFYNNEISEKSEIFDDQFSVERPDGSNFTLKIRSTKLEDSAMYFCASSGNAGANTGELFFGEGSRLTVL.

This clone was counted only a few times. J is TRBJ2-1 and V is TRBV11-2, with a weak D call TRBD2 (5 bases). The CDR3 covers 16 residues. V was clipped by 5 bases and J by 3 bases, with 17 bases between them. Germline loops: CDR1 SGHAT, CDR2 FQNNGV. The CDR3 spells CASSRPPDGLYNEQFF. The CDR3 DNA reads as TGTGCCAGCAGCCGCCCCCCGGACGGACTCTACAATGAGCAGTTCTTC.

The chain couples TRBV5-6 to TRBJ1-4; no clear D. The CDR3 runs to 16 residues. Trimming left V 4 bases short and J 4 bases short, with 17 bases between. Germline CDR1 SGHDT, CDR2 YYEEEE. Written as DNA, the CDR3 is TGTGCCAGCAGCCCTGTCCGGGGTCGAGATAATGAAAAACTGTTTTTT. Residues: CASSPVRGRDNEKLFF.

The chain links TRBV27 to TRBJ2-1, with 7 positions matching TRBD2. Trimming at V came to 7 bases and at J to 4 bases, leaving 7 bases not matched to a gene. The CDR3 extends over 14 amino acids. Looked up from germline, CDR1 is MNHEY and CDR2 is SMNVEV (reference sequence). The CDR3 DNA reads as TGTGCCAGCACAGGGCTAGCGGCGTACAATGAGCAGTTCTTC. Translated: CASTGLAAYNEQFF.

V is TRBV7-8 and J is TRBJ1-5, with D uncertain. The V end was cut by 2 bases, the J end by 7 bases, with 15 bases between. Germline assignment: CDR1 SGHVS and CDR2 FQNEAQ. The CDR3 is 15 residues long. The CDR3 nucleotides read TGTGCCAGCAGCTTAAGGAGGGAGGTACGGCAGCCCCAGCATTTT. It is translated as CASSLRREVRQPQHF.

The genes are TRBV6-5 and TRBJ2-2, with D perhaps matching TRBD2 (6 bases). Germline CDR1 is MNHEY and CDR2 is SVGAGI. The V and J ends lost 6 bases and 3 bases respectively, with 11 bases between them. This CDR3 contains 14 residues. CDR3 bases: TGTGCCAGCAGGGAGCGGGCCGACACCGGGGAGCTGTTTTTT. This codes for CASRERADTGELFF.